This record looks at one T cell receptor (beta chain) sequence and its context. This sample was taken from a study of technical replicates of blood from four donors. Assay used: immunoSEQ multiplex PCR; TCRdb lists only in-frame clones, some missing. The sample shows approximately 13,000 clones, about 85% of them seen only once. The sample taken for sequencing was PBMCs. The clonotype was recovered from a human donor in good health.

The CDR3 coding sequence is TGTGCCACCTCCCAGGACATCCATCAGCCCCAGCATTTT. It specifies CATSQDIHQPQHF. The chain has TRBV6-5 and TRBJ1-5; possible D gene TRBD1, 5 bases. The V gene lost 10 bases and the J gene lost 5 bases, with 15 bases spanning the gap. The CDR3 sequence is 13 residues long. The V gene's germline CDR1 is MNHEY and CDR2 SVGAGI.